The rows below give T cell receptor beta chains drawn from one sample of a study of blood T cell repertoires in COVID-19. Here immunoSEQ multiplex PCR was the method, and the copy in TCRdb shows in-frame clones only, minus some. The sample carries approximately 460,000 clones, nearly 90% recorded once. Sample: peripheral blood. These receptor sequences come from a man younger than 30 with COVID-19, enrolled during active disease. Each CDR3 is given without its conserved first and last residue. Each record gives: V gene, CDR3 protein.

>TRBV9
ASSLVSGQNTDTQY
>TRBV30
AWSVASGRAVETQY
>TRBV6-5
ASSQRDKQY
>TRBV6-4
ASSDGSTGEYCTGELF
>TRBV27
ASSGRVNTGELF
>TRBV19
ATKTGFATNEKLF
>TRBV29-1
SAGDGNQPQH
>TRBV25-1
ASSESGPGLTEAF
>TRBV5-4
ASHTGGRLKQY
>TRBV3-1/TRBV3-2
ASSQPLAAYNEQF
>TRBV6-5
ASRYGGTDTQY
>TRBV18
ASSPGRDRETQY
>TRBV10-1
ASSGDQGNNEQF
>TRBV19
ASSTSGRGTDTQY
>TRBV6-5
ASRFDRGNWYEQY
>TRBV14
ASGQLYNSPLH
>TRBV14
ASRPGVEDTQY
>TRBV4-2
ASSQGASGGTSGGANTGELF
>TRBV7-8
ASSLVDRAYEQY
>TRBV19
ASTPLFGEGSEKLF
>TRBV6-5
ATFQGVPYEQY
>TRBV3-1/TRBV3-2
ASSQVGRGPLNTGELF
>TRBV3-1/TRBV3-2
ASSQGFGGYT
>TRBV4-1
ASSQSRGGSRMNTEAF
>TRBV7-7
ASSLVGGGEQF
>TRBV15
ATSRAPDSPNEKLF
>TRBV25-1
ASSPGTVEKLF
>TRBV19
ASSIEVNTGELF
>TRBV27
ASSLSGQGAAMNTEAF
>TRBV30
AWSRGAAVHGYT
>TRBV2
ASRNSGGPTYNEQF
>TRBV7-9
ASSPGQGKNTEAF
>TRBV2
ASSRGTGKPNYGYT
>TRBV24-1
ATSEQVAGGRQY
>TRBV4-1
ASSQGLAGLKEETQY
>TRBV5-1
ASSLTGTGADEQF
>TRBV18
ASSPTQRRTNEKLF
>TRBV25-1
ASSEAGPGNYGYT
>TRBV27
ASSPRRREGHVY
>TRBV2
ASSELPAGYNEQF
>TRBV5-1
ASSFSSGDYNEQF
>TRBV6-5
ASRPGGADGYT
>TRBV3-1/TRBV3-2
ASSDRGGANVLT
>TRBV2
ASSVGGWNTGELF
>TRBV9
ASSPHQLLSTDTQY
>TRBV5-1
ASSRVFDEQY
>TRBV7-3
ASSLSGGSYNEQF
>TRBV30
AWRPRLAGPYEQY